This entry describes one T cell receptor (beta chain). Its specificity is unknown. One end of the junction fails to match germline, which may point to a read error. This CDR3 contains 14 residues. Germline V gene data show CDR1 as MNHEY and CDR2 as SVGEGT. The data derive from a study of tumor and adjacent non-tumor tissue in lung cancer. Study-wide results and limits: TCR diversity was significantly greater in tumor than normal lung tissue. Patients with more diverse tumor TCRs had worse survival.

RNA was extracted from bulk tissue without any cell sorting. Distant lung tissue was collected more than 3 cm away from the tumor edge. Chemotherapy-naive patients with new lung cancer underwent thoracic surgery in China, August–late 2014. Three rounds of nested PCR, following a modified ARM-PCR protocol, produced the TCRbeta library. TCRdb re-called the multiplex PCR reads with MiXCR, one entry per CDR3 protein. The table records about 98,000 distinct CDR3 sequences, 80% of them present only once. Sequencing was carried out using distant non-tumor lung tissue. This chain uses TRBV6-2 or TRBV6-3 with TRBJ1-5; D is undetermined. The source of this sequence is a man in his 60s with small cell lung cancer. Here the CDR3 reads CAIRRIGPNQPRHF. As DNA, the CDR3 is TGTGCCATCAGGAGAATAGGGCCCAATCAGCCCCGGCATTTT.